Within the sample, the clone carrying this T cell receptor (beta chain) is medium-sized. No antigen is known for it. Original analysis: Lowest detectable productive clonotype frequency was 2.59 x 10-5. Sequencing used immunoSEQ multiplex PCR; TCRdb keeps in-frame clones, though not all of them. V, J and clone size reflect that table, while D and trimming were determined from the DNA. Of under 40,000 clones in the sample, around 71% were seen once. These data belong to a study of STAT5B mutations in CD4+ large granular lymphocyte leukemia. Whole-study results and caveats: Top patient clones used TRBV06 genes more often: 8/27 versus 2/35 in controls. Patient CD4-sorted repertoires looked more clonal than healthy CD4+ repertoires, even without putative leukemic clones.

Trimming removed 3 bases from V and 5 bases from J, with 13 bases in between. The germline V gene encodes CDR1 SGHTA and CDR2 FQGTGA. This CDR3 comprises 14 residues. The clonotype was recovered from a human donor in good health. The chain has TRBV7-3 and TRBJ2-5, with a possible D match to TRBD1 (5 bases). The sequencing sample was made of CD4+ T cells from blood buffy coats. CDR3 nucleotide sequence: TGTGCCAGCAGCTTGATAACGACAGAGGAGACCCAGTACTTC. Its translation is CASSLITTEETQYF.